These 24 T cell receptor beta chains were all obtained from the same sample, sequenced in a study of blood T cells in healthy people across ages. Through a sample-barcoded 5' primer and a J-beta primer mix, a second PCR was run for roughly 7 to 12 cycles. TCRdb used MiXCR to reprocess the 5' RACE reads, holding one entry per CDR3 protein. The sample lists roughly 1.7 million distinct CDR3 sequences, almost 35% seen once, with approximately 10% in the top ten. The sample was blood. The source is a woman aged 25 to 39 in good health.

This clonotype was observed a few times. The genes are TRBV6-9 and TRBJ2-7, with TRBD1 as a possible D gene (6 bases). The CDR3 has 14 residues. Germline values: CDR1 MNHGY, CDR2 SVAAGI. Trimming pared 9 bases from V and 4 bases from J, leaving 19 bases between. The CDR3 DNA sequence: TGTGCCAGTGTCTACAGGGTTGTGGTATACGAGCAGTACTTC. It codes for CASVYRVVVYEQYF.

This clonotype was observed a few times. The rearrangement links TRBV27 to TRBJ2-3; perhaps TRBD2 as D (6 bases). There are 15 residues in the CDR3. Germline V gene lookup returns CDR1 MNHEY and CDR2 SMNVEV (reference sequence). Trimming shortened V by 6 bases and J by 6 bases, and 19 bases separated the two germline ends. The chain's CDR3 is CASREWRGISDTQYF. In DNA, the CDR3 is TGTGCCAGCAGAGAATGGCGGGGAATAAGTGATACGCAGTATTTT.

The genes are TRBV10-3 and TRBJ2-7; 9 bases line up with TRBD2. Germline-derived CDR1 and CDR2 are ENHRY and SYGVKD. Trimming removed 7 bases from V and 12 bases from J; junction bases left unmatched: 10. The CDR3 has 12 residues. The CDR3 coding sequence is TGTGCCATCAAAAGCAGCGGGAGGCCCCTGTACTTC. Encoded protein: CAIKSSGRPLYF.

This rearrangement joins TRBV10-3 to TRBJ2-5; 15 nucleotides line up with TRBD2. Matching the DNA end better, TRBJ2-7 makes the J call doubtful. The CDR3 runs to 15 residues. In germline, CDR1 is ENHRY, CDR2 SYGVKD. CDR3 sequence: CAIRGLAGGTYEQYF. The CDR3 bases are TGTGCCATCAGGGGACTAGCGGGGGGAACCTACGAGCAGTACTTC.

V gene TRBV27 combines with J gene TRBJ2-7; TRBD1 agrees at 11 bases. There are 15 residues in the CDR3. With 4 bases clipped from V and 3 bases from J, the junction kept 5 bases outside the gene matches. Germline V CDR1 and CDR2: MNHEY, SMNVEV (reference sequence). CDR3 DNA sequence: TGTGCCAGCAGTTCAGGGACAGGGGGAGTCTACGAGCAGTACTTC. It is translated as CASSSGTGGVYEQYF.

This clonotype has at least ten counts. This chain joins TRBV10-3 and TRBJ2-4; 11 bases are shared with TRBD2. The CDR3 is made up of 16 amino acids. J was trimmed by 8 bases and V by 4 bases; bases with no gene match: 10. Germline CDR1 reads ENHRY; CDR2 reads SYGVKD. The CDR3 spells CAISAGQLAGVDIQYF. As DNA, the CDR3 is TGTGCCATCAGTGCCGGGCAACTAGCGGGAGTTGACATTCAGTACTTC.

V usage is TRBV20-1 and J usage is TRBJ1-5; TRBD1 agrees at 9 bases. V lost 3 bases and J lost 8; bases outside the gene matches: 8. The CDR3 has 14 amino acids. The germline CDR1 and CDR2 sequences are DFQATT and SNEGSKA (reference sequence). The CDR3 nucleotides are TGCAGTGCTAGCATCCCGGACAGGGGTAAGCCCCAGCATTTT. Protein sequence: CSASIPDRGKPQHF.

The J gene is TRBJ2-7, the V gene TRBV3-1; D might be TRBD2 (6 bases). CDR1 is LGHDT and CDR2 is YNNKEL in the germline V gene (reference sequence). V lost 6 bases and J 7 bases, leaving 13 bases between the germline ends. The CDR3 is 12 amino acids. CDR3 region: CASSQLRGEQYF. DNA of the CDR3: TGTGCCAGCAGTCAATTACGGGGGGAGCAGTACTTC.

The chain is built from TRBV28 and TRBJ2-4; 8 bases align to TRBD1. CDR1 and CDR2 from the germline V gene are MDHEN and SYDVKM. The CDR3 consists of 15 residues. The trim removed 0 bases at V and 13 bases at J, leaving 11 bases unmatched. The CDR3 loop is CASSLWTGAPSEQYF. The DNA for the CDR3 is TGTGCCAGCAGTTTATGGACAGGGGCCCCTTCAGAGCAGTACTTC. The variable domain in full, with the rest retrieved from reference TRBV28 and TRBJ2-4, is DVKVTQSSRYLVKRTGEKVFLECVQDMDHENMFWYRQDPGLGLRLIYFSYDVKMKEKGDIPEGYSVSREKKERFSLILESASTNQTSMYLCASSLWTGAPSEQYFGAGTRLSVL.

This clonotype has more than one count but fewer than ten. V is TRBV11-1 and J is TRBJ2-7; 10 bases map to TRBD2. Germline V gene lookup returns CDR1 SGHAT and CDR2 FQDESV (reference sequence). V lost 6 bases and J lost 5; bases outside the gene matches: 13. The CDR3 is made up of 16 amino acids. The CDR3 DNA follows: TGTGCCAGCAGGCCCTTTCCTAGCGGGGGTTTCCACGAGCAGTACTTC. Translation: CASRPFPSGGFHEQYF.

V gene TRBV24-1 combines with J gene TRBJ2-5, with a weak D call TRBD2 (6 bases). This CDR3 region has 15 residues. Germline assignment: CDR1 KGHDR and CDR2 SFDVKD. V was shortened by 2 bases and J by 5 bases, with 14 bases between the two germline ends. CDR3 DNA sequence: TGTGCCACCAGTGATTCGGCGGAACGGGGGGAGACCCAGTACTTC. Its translation: CATSDSAERGETQYF.

This clonotype was detected once. This chain connects TRBV20-1 to TRBJ2-1, with 8 bases identical to TRBD2. The CDR3 length is 15 residues. J gave up 10 bases and V 0 bases, and 11 bases lay outside the gene matches. Germline lookup yields CDR1 DFQATT and CDR2 SNEGSKA (reference sequence). The CDR3 here is CSARDPREGRREQFF. The CDR3 DNA sequence: TGCAGTGCTAGAGATCCCCGGGAGGGCCGTCGAGAGCAGTTCTTC.

CDR3: CASTGSGGYGYTF. In DNA form, the CDR3 reads TGTGCCAGCACCGGCTCTGGCGGGTATGGCTACACCTTC. J is TRBJ1-2 and V is TRBV9; no clear D. V was shortened by 6 bases and J by 5 bases, with 14 bases between the two germline ends. CDR3 size: 13 residues. Germline V gene sequence: CDR1 SGDLS, CDR2 YYNGEE.

This clonotype has a handful of counts. V gene TRBV20-1 combines with J gene TRBJ2-7, with 7 bases fitting TRBD1. J was trimmed by 4 bases and V by 6 bases; bases with no gene match: 12. The CDR3 length is 14 residues. Germline CDR1 reads DFQATT; CDR2 reads SNEGSKA (reference sequence). In nucleotides, the CDR3 is TGCAGTGCCTGGGGGAAGGGACAGATTTACGAGCAGTACTTC. Its protein is CSAWGKGQIYEQYF.

This clonotype was observed many times. The rearrangement uses TRBV5-1 and TRBJ2-1; D remains ambiguous. There are 16 residues in the CDR3. Germline CDR1 SGHRS, CDR2 YFSETQ. V was pared by 4 bases and J by 0 bases, with 14 bases between. As DNA, the CDR3 is TGCGCCAGCAGCAACGGCGGCAGGACCTCCTACAATGAGCAGTTCTTC. This sequence encodes CASSNGGRTSYNEQFF.

J is TRBJ2-7 and V is TRBV6-6, with D tentatively TRBD1 (5 bases). This CDR3 has 17 amino acids. The V gene's germline CDR1 is MNHNY and CDR2 SVGAGI (reference sequence). The V end lost 6 bases, the J end lost 3 bases, and 24 bases lay between the germline ends. The CDR3 DNA sequence: TGTGCCAGCAGAAAGAACCCGAGGTTAGGGGCGCACTACGAGCAGTACTTC. Residues: CASRKNPRLGAHYEQYF.

This clonotype was observed a handful of times. This rearrangement joins TRBV21-1 to TRBJ2-4; TRBD2, the D gene given by the table, was not confirmed from the DNA. The DNA end favors TRBJ2-7, so the J call may be wrong. TRBV21-1 is a pseudogene. The CDR3 runs 19 residues. The CDR3 DNA sequence: TGTGCCAGCAGCTCAATAACGGCGGGGGGGCCATGCCTCAGGCGCGAGCAGTACTTC. Protein: CASSSITAGGPCLRREQYF.

The chain joins TRBV7-8 to TRBJ2-3; no clear D gene. Trimming removed 5 bases at V and 2 bases at J, with 8 bases between. The CDR3 covers 13 residues. The germline gives CDR1 SGHVS, CDR2 FQNEAQ. This chain's CDR3 is CASSPQDTDTQYF. In DNA form, the CDR3 reads TGTGCCAGCAGCCCGCAGGACACAGATACGCAGTATTTT.

The J gene is TRBJ1-2, the V gene TRBV29-1; 8 bases map to TRBD1. This CDR3 region has 19 residues. The J segment lost 4 bases and the V segment lost 1 base, leaving 20 bases of the junction unmatched. Germline CDR1 is SQVTM and CDR2 is ANQGSEA. CDR3 DNA: TGCAGCGTTGAAGGGTCTTCGAACGGGACAGGCAAGGGGTGCTATGGCTACACCTTC. This sequence encodes CSVEGSSNGTGKGCYGYTF. The whole variable domain, filled in from reference TRBV29-1 and TRBJ1-2, reads SAVISQKPSRDICQRGTSLTIQCQVDSQVTMMFWYRQQPGQSLTLIATANQGSEATYESGFVIDKFPISRPNLTFSTLTVSNMSPEDSSIYLCSVEGSSNGTGKGCYGYTFGSGTRLTVV.

This clonotype was seen only a few times. The J gene is TRBJ1-2, the V gene TRBV20-1; D call uncertain. Germline V gene lookup returns CDR1 DFQATT and CDR2 SNEGSKA (reference sequence). Trimming removed 6 bases from V and 8 bases from J, with 10 bases in between. CDR3 size: 10 residues. CDR3 in DNA: TGCAGTGCCCCGGAGTCCGGCTACACCTTC. Its translation is CSAPESGYTF.

The CDR3 sequence is CASNGNKGNTEAFF. The CDR3 coding sequence is TGCGCCAGCAATGGGAATAAGGGGAACACTGAAGCTTTCTTT. The chain couples TRBV5-1 to TRBJ1-1; D call uncertain. This CDR3 is built from 14 residues. Trimming took off 6 bases at V and 1 base at J, with 13 bases between the two ends. CDR1 SGHRS and CDR2 YFSETQ come from the germline V gene.

The chain recombines TRBV10-3 with TRBJ2-1, with TRBD2 identical over 12 bases. The J segment lost 6 bases and the V segment lost 2 bases, leaving 2 bases of the junction unmatched. Germline values: CDR1 ENHRY, CDR2 SYGVKD. The CDR3 spans 15 residues. CDR3 in amino acids: CAISEPSGRVNEQFF. The CDR3 DNA reads TGTGCCATCAGTGAGCCTAGCGGGAGGGTCAATGAGCAGTTCTTC.

The chain links TRBV10-2 to TRBJ2-1, with D possibly TRBD1 on 5 matching bases. V lost 4 bases and J 7 bases, leaving 14 bases between the germline ends. Germline values: CDR1 WSHSY, CDR2 SAAADI. The CDR3 extends over 14 amino acids. The CDR3 DNA is TGCGCCAGCAGTGCTTATAGCCCAGGGAATGAGCAGTTCTTC. Translating it yields CASSAYSPGNEQFF.

This clonotype was counted many times. J is TRBJ2-7 and V is TRBV10-3, with no clear D. V lost 0 bases and J 3 bases, leaving 9 bases between the germline ends. The CDR3 has 14 amino acids. Per the germline V gene, CDR1 is ENHRY and CDR2 is SYGVKD. The CDR3 protein is CAISESRQYYEQYF. In DNA form, the CDR3 reads TGTGCCATCAGTGAGTCAAGGCAGTACTACGAGCAGTACTTC.